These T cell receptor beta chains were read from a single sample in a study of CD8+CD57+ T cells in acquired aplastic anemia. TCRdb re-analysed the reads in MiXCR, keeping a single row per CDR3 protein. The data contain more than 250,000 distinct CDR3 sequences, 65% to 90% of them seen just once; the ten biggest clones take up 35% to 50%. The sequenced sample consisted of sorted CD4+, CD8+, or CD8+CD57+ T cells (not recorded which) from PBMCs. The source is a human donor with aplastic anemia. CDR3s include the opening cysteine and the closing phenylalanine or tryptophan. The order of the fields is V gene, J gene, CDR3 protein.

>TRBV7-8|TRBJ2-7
CASNFTGEPDTQYF
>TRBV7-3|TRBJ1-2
CASSLGGGHGSPF
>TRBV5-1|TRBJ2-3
CASLRDPGRDTQYF
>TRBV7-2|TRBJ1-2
CASSRLGDGLVYGYTF
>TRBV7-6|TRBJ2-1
CASSLRTYNSPLHQFF
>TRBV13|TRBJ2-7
CASSSNWEYEQYF
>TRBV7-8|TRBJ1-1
CASSLAGGGEDEDFF
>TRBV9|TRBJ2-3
CASSVGADTQNFDF
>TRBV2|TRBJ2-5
CATSNGADQETQYF
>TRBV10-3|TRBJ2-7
CAISVNGEEFEQYW
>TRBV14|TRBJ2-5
CASRDGARGETQYF
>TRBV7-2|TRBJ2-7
CASGLGGPRSYEQYF
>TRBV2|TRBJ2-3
CASSEEGGRATQYF
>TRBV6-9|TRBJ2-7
CASKLGQGPYEQYF
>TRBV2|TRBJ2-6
CASGFGGSYGANVLTF
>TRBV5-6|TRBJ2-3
CASSPVNGGPDTQYF
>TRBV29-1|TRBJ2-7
CSGGSGGTSACEQYF
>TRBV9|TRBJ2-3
CASSDGGSPTTQYF
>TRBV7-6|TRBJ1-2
CASSSDRGPNNENTF
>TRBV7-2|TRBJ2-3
CASSLVAATDKQYF
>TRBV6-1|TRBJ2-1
CASSEARFASSNEQFF
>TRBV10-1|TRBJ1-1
CALGQGGNTEAFF
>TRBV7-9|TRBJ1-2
CASSLQRSGGSDDGYTF
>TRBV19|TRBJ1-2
CASRDRNYGYTF
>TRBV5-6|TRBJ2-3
CASSLARAQYF
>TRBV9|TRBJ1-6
CASSSGTSGNETLHF
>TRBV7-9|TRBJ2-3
CAGSLAGGPARQYF
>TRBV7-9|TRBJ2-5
CASSFERRAGSDEYF
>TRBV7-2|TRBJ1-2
CASRPTRDHEIGIYTF